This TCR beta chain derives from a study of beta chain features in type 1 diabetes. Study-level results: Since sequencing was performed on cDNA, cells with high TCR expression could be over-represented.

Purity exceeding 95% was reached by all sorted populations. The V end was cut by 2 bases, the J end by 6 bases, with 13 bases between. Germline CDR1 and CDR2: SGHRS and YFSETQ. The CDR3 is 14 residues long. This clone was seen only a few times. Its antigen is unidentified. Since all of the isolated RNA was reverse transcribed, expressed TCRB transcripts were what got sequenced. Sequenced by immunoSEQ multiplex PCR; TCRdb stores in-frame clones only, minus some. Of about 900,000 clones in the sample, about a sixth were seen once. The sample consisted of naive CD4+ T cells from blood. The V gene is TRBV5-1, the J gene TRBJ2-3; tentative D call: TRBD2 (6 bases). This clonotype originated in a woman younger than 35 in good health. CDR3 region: CASSFFGGRDTQYF. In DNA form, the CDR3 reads TGCGCCAGCAGCTTTTTCGGGGGACGGGATACGCAGTATTTT.